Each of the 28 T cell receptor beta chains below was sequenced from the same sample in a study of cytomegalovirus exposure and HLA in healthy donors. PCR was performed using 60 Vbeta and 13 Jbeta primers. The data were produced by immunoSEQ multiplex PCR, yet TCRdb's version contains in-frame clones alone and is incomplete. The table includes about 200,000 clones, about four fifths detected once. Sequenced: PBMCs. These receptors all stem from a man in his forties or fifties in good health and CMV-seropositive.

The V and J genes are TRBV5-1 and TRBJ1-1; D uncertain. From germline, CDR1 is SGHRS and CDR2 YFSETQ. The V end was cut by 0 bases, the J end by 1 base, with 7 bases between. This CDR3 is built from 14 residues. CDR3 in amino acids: CASSLDGRNTEAFF. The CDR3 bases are TGCGCCAGCAGCTTGGACGGGAGGAACACTGAAGCTTTCTTT.

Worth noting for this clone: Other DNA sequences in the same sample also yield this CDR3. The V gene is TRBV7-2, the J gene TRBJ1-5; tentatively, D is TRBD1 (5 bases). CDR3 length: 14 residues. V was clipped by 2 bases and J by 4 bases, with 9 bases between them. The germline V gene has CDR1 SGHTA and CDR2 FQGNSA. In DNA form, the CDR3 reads TGTGCCAGCAGCTTAAGGCAGGGAAATCAGCCCCAGCATTTT. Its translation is CASSLRQGNQPQHF.

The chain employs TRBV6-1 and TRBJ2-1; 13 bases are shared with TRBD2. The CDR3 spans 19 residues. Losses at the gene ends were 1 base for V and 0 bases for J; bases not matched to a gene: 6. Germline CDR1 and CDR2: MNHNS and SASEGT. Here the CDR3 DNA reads TGTGCCAGCAGTGAAGACGAGACTAGCGGGAGGAGCTCCTACAATGAGCAGTTCTTC. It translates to CASSEDETSGRSSYNEQFF.

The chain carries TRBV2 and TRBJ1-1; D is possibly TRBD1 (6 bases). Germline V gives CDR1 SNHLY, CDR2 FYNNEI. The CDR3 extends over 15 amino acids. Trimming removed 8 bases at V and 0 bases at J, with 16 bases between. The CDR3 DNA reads TGTGCCAGCCATGGGGGGGCGGAAATGAACACTGAAGCTTTCTTT. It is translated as CASHGGAEMNTEAFF.

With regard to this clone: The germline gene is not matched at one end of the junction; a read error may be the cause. The CDR3 is CASSEGLAGYNEQFF. CDR3 bases: TGTGCCAGCAGCGAAGGCCTAGCGGGATACAATGAGCAGTTCTTC. V and J are TRBV6-1 and TRBJ2-1; the match to TRBD2 covers 9 bases. The CDR3 has 15 amino acids. From germline, CDR1 is MNHNS and CDR2 SASEGT.

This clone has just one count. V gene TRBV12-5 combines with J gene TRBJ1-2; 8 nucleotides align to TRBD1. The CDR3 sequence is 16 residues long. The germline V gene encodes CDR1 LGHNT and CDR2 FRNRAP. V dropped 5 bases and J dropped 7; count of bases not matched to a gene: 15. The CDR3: CASGLPPGTGVFGYTF. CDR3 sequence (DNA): TGTGCTAGTGGTCTCCCCCCCGGGACAGGAGTTTTTGGCTACACCTTC.

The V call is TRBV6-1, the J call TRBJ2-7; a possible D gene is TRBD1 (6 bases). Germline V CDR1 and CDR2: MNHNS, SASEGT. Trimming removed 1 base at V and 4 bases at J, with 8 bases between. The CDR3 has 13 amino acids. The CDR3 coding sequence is TGTGCCAGCAGTGAAGGGACAGAATACGAGCAGTACGTC. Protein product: CASSEGTEYEQYV.

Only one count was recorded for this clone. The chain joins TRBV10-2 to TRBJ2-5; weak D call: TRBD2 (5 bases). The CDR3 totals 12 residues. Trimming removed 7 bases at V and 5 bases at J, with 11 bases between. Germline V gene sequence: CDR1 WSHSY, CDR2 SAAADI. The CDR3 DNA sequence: TGCGCCAGCACATACGGCGGGGAGACCCAGTACTTC. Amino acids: CASTYGGETQYF.

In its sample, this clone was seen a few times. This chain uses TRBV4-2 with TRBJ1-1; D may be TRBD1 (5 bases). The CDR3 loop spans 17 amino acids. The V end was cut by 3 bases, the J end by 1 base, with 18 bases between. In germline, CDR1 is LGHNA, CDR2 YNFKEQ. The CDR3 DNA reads TGTGCCAGCAGCCAGAGTAACAGGAGACATGGGAACACTGAAGCTTTCTTT. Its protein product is CASSQSNRRHGNTEAFF.

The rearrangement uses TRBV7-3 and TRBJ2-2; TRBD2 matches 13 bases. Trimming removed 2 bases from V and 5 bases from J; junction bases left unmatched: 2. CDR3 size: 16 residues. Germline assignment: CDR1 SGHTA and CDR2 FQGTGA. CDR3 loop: CASSLRTSGSTGELFF. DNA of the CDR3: TGTGCCAGCAGCTTACGGACTAGCGGGAGTACCGGGGAGCTGTTTTTT.

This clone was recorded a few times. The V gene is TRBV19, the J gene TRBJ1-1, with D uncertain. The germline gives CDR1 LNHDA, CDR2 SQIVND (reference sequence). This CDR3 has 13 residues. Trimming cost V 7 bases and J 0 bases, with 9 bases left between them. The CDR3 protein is CASKTALNTEAFF. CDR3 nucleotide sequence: TGTGCCAGTAAAACAGCCCTGAACACTGAAGCTTTCTTT. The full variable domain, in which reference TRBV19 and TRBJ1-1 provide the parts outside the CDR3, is DGGITQSPKYLFRKEGQNVTLSCEQNLNHDAMYWYRQDPGQGLRLIYYSQIVNDFQKGDIAEGYSVSREKKESFPLTVTSAQKNPTAFYLCASKTALNTEAFFGQGTRLTVV.

The CDR3: CASSQVGSGGNTEAFF. DNA of the CDR3: TGCGCCAGCAGCCAAGTTGGTAGCGGAGGGAACACTGAAGCTTTCTTT. The genes are TRBV4-1 and TRBJ1-1; D is ambiguous. The CDR3 consists of 16 residues. CDR1 and CDR2 from the germline V gene are MGHRA and YSYEKL. V was cut by 1 base and J by 1 base, with 13 bases left in between.

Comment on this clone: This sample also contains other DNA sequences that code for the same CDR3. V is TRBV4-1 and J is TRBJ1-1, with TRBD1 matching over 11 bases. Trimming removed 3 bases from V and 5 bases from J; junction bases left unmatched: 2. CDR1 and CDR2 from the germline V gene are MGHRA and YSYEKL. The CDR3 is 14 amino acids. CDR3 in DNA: TGCGCCAGCAGCCATGGGACAGGGGGGACTGAAGCTTTCTTT. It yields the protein CASSHGTGGTEAFF.

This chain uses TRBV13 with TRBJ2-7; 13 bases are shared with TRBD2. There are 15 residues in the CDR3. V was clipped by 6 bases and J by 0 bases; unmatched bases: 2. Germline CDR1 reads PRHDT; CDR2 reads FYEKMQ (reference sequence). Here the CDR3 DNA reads TGTGCCAGCAGACGACTAGCGGGAGGCTCCTACGAGCAGTACGTC. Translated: CASRRLAGGSYEQYV.

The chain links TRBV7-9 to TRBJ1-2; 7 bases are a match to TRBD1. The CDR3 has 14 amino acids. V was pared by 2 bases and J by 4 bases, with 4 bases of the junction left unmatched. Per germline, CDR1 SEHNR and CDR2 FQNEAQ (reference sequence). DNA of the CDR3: TGTGCCAGCAGCTTAAGTGGGACAGCCTATGGCTACACCTTC. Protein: CASSLSGTAYGYTF.

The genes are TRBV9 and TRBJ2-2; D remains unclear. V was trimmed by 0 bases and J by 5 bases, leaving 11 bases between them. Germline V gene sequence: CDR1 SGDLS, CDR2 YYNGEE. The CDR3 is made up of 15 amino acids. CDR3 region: CASSVAGFATGELFF. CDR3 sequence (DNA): TGTGCCAGCAGCGTAGCGGGTTTCGCGACCGGGGAGCTGTTTTTT.

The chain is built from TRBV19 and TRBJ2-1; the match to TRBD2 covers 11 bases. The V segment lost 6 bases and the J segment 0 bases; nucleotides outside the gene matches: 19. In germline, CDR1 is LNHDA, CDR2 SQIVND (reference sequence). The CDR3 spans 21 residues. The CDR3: CASRLRGGTSGTRASYNEQFF. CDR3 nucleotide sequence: TGTGCCAGTAGACTCCGGGGGGGGACTAGCGGCACCAGAGCCTCCTACAATGAGCAGTTCTTC.

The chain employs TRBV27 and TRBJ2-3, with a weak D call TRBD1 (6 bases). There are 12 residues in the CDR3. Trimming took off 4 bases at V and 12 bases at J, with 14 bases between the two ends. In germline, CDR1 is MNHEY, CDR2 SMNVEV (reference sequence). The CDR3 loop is CASSSRGNDQYF. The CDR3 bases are TGTGCCAGCAGTTCCAGGGGCAACGATCAGTATTTT.

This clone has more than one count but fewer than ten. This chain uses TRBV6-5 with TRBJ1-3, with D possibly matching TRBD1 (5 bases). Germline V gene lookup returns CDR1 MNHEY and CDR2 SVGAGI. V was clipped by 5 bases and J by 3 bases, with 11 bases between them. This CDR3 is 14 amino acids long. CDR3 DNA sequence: TGTGCCAGCAGTCCGACAGCGGGTGGAAACACCATATATTTT. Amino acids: CASSPTAGGNTIYF.

CDR3 sequence reads: CASSPLGTSGRTDIQYF. The CDR3 DNA is TGTGCCAGCTCACCCCTTGGGACTAGCGGGAGGACGGACATTCAGTACTTC. The rearrangement uses TRBV18 and TRBJ2-4; TRBD2 matches at 15 bases. Trimming took 3 bases from V and 8 from J; bases not matched to a gene: 8. CDR3 length: 17 amino acids. Germline loops: CDR1 KGHSH, CDR2 LQKENI.

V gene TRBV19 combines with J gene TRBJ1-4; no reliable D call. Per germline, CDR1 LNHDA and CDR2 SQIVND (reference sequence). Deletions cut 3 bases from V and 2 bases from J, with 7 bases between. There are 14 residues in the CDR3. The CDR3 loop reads CASSIEETNEKLFF. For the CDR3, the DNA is TGTGCCAGTAGTATCGAGGAGACTAATGAAAAACTGTTTTTT.

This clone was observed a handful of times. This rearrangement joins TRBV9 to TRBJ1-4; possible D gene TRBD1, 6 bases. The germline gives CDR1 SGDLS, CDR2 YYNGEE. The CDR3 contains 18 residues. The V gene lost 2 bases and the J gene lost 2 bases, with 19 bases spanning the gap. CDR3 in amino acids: CASSVTHREGNTNEKLFF. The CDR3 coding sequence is TGTGCCAGCAGCGTCACACACAGGGAAGGGAACACTAATGAAAAACTGTTTTTT.

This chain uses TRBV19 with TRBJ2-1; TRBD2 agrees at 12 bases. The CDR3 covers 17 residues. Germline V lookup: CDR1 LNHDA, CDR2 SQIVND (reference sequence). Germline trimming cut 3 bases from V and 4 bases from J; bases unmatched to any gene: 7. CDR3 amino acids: CASSIFFLAGGYNEQFF. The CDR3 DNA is TGTGCCAGTAGTATCTTCTTTCTAGCGGGAGGGTACAATGAGCAGTTCTTC.

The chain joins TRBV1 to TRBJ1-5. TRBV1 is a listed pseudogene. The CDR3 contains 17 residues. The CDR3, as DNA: TGCACCAGCAGTCGGGGGGAGGAGCCGAGGGGCAATCAGCCCCAGCATTTT. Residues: CTSSRGEEPRGNQPQHF.

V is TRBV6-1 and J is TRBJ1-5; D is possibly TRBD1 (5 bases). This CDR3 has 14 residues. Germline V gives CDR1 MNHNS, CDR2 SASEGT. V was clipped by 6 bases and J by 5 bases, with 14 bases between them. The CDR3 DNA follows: TGTGCCAGCAGGGGTGACAGAAATCATCAGCCCCAGCATTTT. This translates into CASRGDRNHQPQHF.

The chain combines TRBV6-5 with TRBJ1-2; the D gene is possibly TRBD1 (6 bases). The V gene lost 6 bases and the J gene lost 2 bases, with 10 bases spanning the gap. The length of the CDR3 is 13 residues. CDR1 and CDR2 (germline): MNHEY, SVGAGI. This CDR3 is CASRRTENYGYTF. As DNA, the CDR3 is TGTGCCAGCAGGAGGACAGAGAACTATGGCTACACCTTC.

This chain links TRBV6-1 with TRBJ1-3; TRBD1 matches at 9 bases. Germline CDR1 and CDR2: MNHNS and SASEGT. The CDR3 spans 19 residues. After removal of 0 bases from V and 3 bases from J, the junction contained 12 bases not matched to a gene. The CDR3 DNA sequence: TGTGCCAGCAGTGAAGCGCTGGCTCGTACAGGGGGCAGTGGAAACACCATATATTTT. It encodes CASSEALARTGGSGNTIYF.

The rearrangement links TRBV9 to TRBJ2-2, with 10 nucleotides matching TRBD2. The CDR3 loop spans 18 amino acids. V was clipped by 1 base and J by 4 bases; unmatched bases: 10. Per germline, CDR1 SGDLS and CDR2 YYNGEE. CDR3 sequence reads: CASSVRPSGSPFTGELFF. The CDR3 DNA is TGTGCCAGCAGCGTACGGCCTAGCGGGAGCCCCTTCACCGGGGAGCTGTTTTTT.